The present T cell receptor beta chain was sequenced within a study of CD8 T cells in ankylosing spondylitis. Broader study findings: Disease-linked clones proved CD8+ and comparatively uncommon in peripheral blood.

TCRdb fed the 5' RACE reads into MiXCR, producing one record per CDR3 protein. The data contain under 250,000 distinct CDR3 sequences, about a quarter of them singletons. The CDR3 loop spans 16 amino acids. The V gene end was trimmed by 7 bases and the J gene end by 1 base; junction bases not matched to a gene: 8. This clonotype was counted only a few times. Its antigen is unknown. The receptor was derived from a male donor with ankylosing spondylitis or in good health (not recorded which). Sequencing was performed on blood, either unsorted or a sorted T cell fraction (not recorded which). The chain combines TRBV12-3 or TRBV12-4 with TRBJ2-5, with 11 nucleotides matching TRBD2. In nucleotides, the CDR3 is TGTGCCAGCATCTCCGGACTAGCGGGTTTCCAAGAGACCCAGTACTTC. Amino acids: CASISGLAGFQETQYF.